This TCR beta chain emerged from a study of T cell responses to AZD1222 COVID-19 vaccine (dated by TCRdb to 2020 to 2023). Looking at the study overall: A total of 230 to 250 trial participants underwent TCR sequencing, of whom 207 received two doses of AZD1222 and 26 received two doses of the MenACWY control vaccine. Trial participants were enrolled into age subgroups of 18-55, 56-69 and 70-plus years, which contained about 150, 28 and 57 TCR-sequenced participants, respectively. The paper's findings and limits, for the study overall: Vaccine-associated CD4 TCRs spanned the whole spike protein, with dominant responses in regions 160-218 and 743-854. Epitopes outside the regions mutated in the B.1.351 and B.1.1.7 variants were reportedly recognized by nearly half of the unique spike-specific TCRs. Most participants were white British and females outnumbered males, and the authors suggested that clonal diversity may have been underestimated. Conclusions about previously exposed vaccinees are limited because only a handful of AZD1222 recipients were SARS-CoV-2 seropositive at baseline. No day 14 peak-response samples were available, so repertoires were characterized only after the peak T cell response. The 56-69-year group was small, and its depth increase did not reach significance, likely because of low power. After two AZD1222 doses, spike-specific TCR breadth and depth were significantly higher than at day 0 and than in MenACWY recipients.

The CDR3 regions of human TCRbeta chains were analyzed by immunosequencing. In the authors' own workflow: Repertoire TCRs were matched against a reference library of SARS-CoV-2-specific TCRs generated with the MIRA antigen-specificity platform. Breadth was defined as the fraction of unique TCRs that were SARS-CoV-2-associated, and depth was defined as the fraction of total T cells that were SARS-CoV-2-associated. Using the MIRA data, every spike-specific TCR was mapped to the spike region that the TCR reacted to and assigned to either a CD4 or a CD8 class. Log10-transformed breadth and depth values were compared by one-way ANOVA with Sidak's multiple comparisons tests. Entries here come from immuneACCESS through TCRdb and include only in-frame sequences with V and J called. Some clones fail to appear in such tables; in the studies checked, an unresolved V gene covers under half of the shortfall, and the cause of the remainder is unknown. The DNA was the basis for D and trimming; V, J and clone size are from that table. In all, the sample holds under 150,000 clones, and roughly 90% of those were seen once. The leading ten clones occupy approximately 6% of the sample.

V is shortened by 0 bases, J by 0 bases, and the region joining them spans 9 bases. The cysteine opens and the phenylalanine closes a CDR3 of 15 amino acids. The retained sequence is limited to the CDR3, 45 bases, with the frame set at the first base. Looking up the germline V gene yields CDR1 SGDLS and CDR2 YYNGEE. On this clone itself: Its recognized antigen is unknown. No quality values exist for individual bases; no much larger clone is one base distant.

The time point label for this specimen denotes: about 28 days (+/-7) after the second vaccine dose. AZD1222 recipients given second doses at about 4 weeks or at about 12 weeks were pooled, since spike-specific TCR depth and breadth were not found to differ between the two schedules. Vaccinee samples were obtained from the UK trials COV001 and COV002, which included a single-blind randomized controlled phase 2/3 trial of AZD1222 (ChAdOx1 nCoV-19) in healthy adults. For TCRbeta chain sequencing, PBMC samples from trial participants were taken at day 0 and at day 28 after the second dose. This TCR was recovered from an adult who received the AZD1222 COVID-19 vaccine. The specimen was peripheral blood, collected 28 days after the second AZD1222 dose. This chain is built from TRBV9 and TRBJ1-1; no D gene can be assigned with confidence. The CDR3 protein is CASSVAGSLNTEAFF. The nucleotide sequence is given as TGTGCCAGCAGCGTAGCCGGGTCTTTGAACACTGAAGCTTTCTTT.